Presented here are 5 T cell receptor beta chains from one specimen sequenced in a study of blood T cell repertoires in COVID-19 (dated by TCRdb to the early 2020s). Receptors were amplified or captured by the immunoSEQ multiplex PCR assay. The immuneACCESS repertoire file appears here via TCRdb, limited to in-frame rearrangements. These files lack a portion of the clones; in checked studies, under half of the deficit traces to unresolved V genes, and the cause of the others is not known. A total of fewer than 250,000 clones appear in this sample, approximately 81% of them only once. Together, the top ten hold more than 9% of the sample. The sequencing input was peripheral blood. The receptor source for this set is a woman older than 75 with COVID-19, enrolled during active disease.

The table lists this clone with a count of one. This chain joins TRBV3-1 (or the pseudogene TRBV3-2) and TRBJ2-3; 10 nucleotides line up with TRBD2. This CDR3 has 14 amino acids. Germline lookup yields CDR1 LGHDT and CDR2 YNNKEL (reference sequence). J gave up 5 bases and V 4 bases, and 3 bases lay outside the gene matches. This CDR3 reads CASSPGLAVDTQYF. CDR3 coding DNA: TGTGCCAGCAGCCCCGGACTAGCGGTAGATACGCAGTATTTT.

The genes are TRBV6-5 and TRBJ2-7; a weak D match, TRBD1 (6 bases). The germline V gene encodes CDR1 MNHEY and CDR2 SVGAGI. Trimming took 7 bases from V and 2 from J, leaving 15 bases between them. CDR3 size: 14 residues. The CDR3 is CASTKAGAPYEQYV. CDR3 nucleotides: TGTGCCAGCACGAAGGCAGGGGCCCCCTACGAGCAGTACGTC.

The chain joins TRBV28 to TRBJ1-5, with TRBD1 identical over 7 bases. The CDR3 has 14 residues. Germline assignment: CDR1 MDHEN and CDR2 SYDVKM. With 5 bases clipped from V and 4 bases from J, the junction kept 5 bases outside the gene matches. CDR3 in DNA: TGTGCCAGCAGTACTCCACAGGGGAATCAGCCCCAGCATTTT. Its protein product is CASSTPQGNQPQHF.

The chain recombines TRBV7-8 with TRBJ1-1; 7 bases are a match to TRBD1. The CDR3 loop spans 13 amino acids. CDR1 SGHVS and CDR2 FQNEAQ come from the germline V gene. Trimming cost V 5 bases and J 6 bases; bases outside gene matches: 6. CDR3 region: CASSGRTGPEAFF. The CDR3 nucleotides are TGTGCCAGCAGCGGCAGGACAGGCCCTGAAGCTTTCTTT.

The chain links TRBV30 to TRBJ1-2; 10 bases are shared with TRBD1. The V segment lost 0 bases and the J segment 4 bases; nucleotides outside the gene matches: 11. CDR1 is GTSNPN, CDR2 SVGIG, per germline (reference sequence). CDR3 length: 17 residues. CDR3 nucleotides: TGTGCCTGGAGTGTGGTGGGGACAGGGGCGAGGTTCTATGGCTACACCTTC. Protein sequence: CAWSVVGTGARFYGYTF.